The 22 T cell receptor beta chains reported below all come from one sample, sequenced in a study of T cell responses to AZD1222 COVID-19 vaccine. The repertoire was sequenced with immunoSEQ multiplex PCR; TCRdb's copy has only in-frame clones and lacks some. Among fewer than 200,000 clones listed, roughly 92% were seen once. The specimen comprised peripheral blood, sampled on day 0 of AZD1222 vaccination. These receptors all come from an adult in good health.

The chain is built from TRBV3-1 (or the pseudogene TRBV3-2) and TRBJ1-3; no reliable D call. Per the germline V gene, CDR1 is LGHDT and CDR2 is YNNKEL (reference sequence). Trimming stripped 1 base from V and 3 bases from J, with 7 bases between. The CDR3 is 14 residues long. CDR3 sequence: CASSQAAGGNTIYF. The CDR3 DNA reads as TGTGCCAGCAGCCAAGCTGCCGGTGGAAACACCATATATTTT.

This chain links TRBV28 with TRBJ1-1, with D possibly being TRBD1 (5 bases). Trimming left V 3 bases short and J 7 bases short, with 9 bases between. Germline CDR1 MDHEN, CDR2 SYDVKM. The CDR3 contains 12 residues. In nucleotides, the CDR3 is TGTGCCAGCAGTTTCTCGGGGGTTGAAGCTTTCTTT. This sequence encodes CASSFSGVEAFF. Filled out from reference TRBV28 and TRBJ1-1, the complete variable domain reads DVKVTQSSRYLVKRTGEKVFLECVQDMDHENMFWYRQDPGLGLRLIYFSYDVKMKEKGDIPEGYSVSREKKERFSLILESASTNQTSMYLCASSFSGVEAFFGQGTRLTVV.

The chain couples TRBV12-5 to TRBJ1-4, with D uncertain. The germline gives CDR1 LGHNT, CDR2 FRNRAP. This CDR3 is 12 amino acids long. Trimming stripped 3 bases from V and 8 bases from J, with 7 bases between. CDR3 nucleotides: TGTGCTAGTGGTTTACCGGGGGAAAAACTGTTTTTT. The encoded protein is CASGLPGEKLFF. Full variable domain (outside the CDR3, taken from reference TRBV12-5 and TRBJ1-4): DARVTQTPRHKVTEMGQEVTMRCQPILGHNTVFWYRQTMMQGLELLAYFRNRAPLDDSGMPKDRFSAEMPDATLATLKIQPSEPRDSAVYFCASGLPGEKLFFGSGTQLSVL.

V is TRBV7-9 and J is TRBJ1-4; D is undetermined. Between the trimmed V and J ends, which lost 0 bases and 0 bases, there was a span of 8 bases. The CDR3 is 16 amino acids. Germline values: CDR1 SEHNR, CDR2 FQNEAQ (reference sequence). The CDR3 spells CASSLASAATNEKLFF. CDR3 DNA: TGTGCCAGCAGCTTAGCCTCAGCGGCAACTAATGAAAAACTGTTTTTT.

This clone was recorded only once. The V call is TRBV6-2 or TRBV6-3, the J call TRBJ1-2; D gene uncertain. The CDR3 has 12 residues. Germline values: CDR1 MNHEY, CDR2 SVGEGT. V gave up 4 bases and J gave up 6 bases, with 9 bases separating them. The CDR3, as DNA: TGTGCCAGCAGTTCCACCCGGAATGGCTACACCTTC. Translating gives CASSSTRNGYTF.

The chain carries TRBV5-1 and TRBJ1-2; 9 bases line up with TRBD1. V was pared by 2 bases and J by 5 bases, with 4 bases of the junction left unmatched. In germline, CDR1 is SGHRS, CDR2 YFSETQ. CDR3 length: 14 residues. CDR3 protein: CASSLGDRAYGYTF. In DNA, the CDR3 is TGCGCCAGCAGCTTAGGGGACAGGGCGTATGGCTACACCTTC.

The genes are TRBV18 and TRBJ2-7; D is ambiguous. V was pared by 4 bases and J by 5 bases, with 15 bases between. Germline lookup yields CDR1 KGHSH and CDR2 LQKENI. CDR3 length: 14 residues. This chain's CDR3 is CASSRNEYINEQYF. CDR3 coding DNA: TGTGCCAGCTCACGTAACGAATATATCAACGAGCAGTACTTC.

This chain joins TRBV7-9 and TRBJ1-4; 9 nucleotides align to TRBD1. The germline V gene has CDR1 SEHNR and CDR2 FQNEAQ (reference sequence). V shed 5 bases, J shed 5 bases, and the junction held 6 bases outside the gene matches. The CDR3 runs 15 residues. This chain's CDR3 is CASSPRTGENEKLFF. CDR3 nucleotide sequence: TGTGCCAGCAGCCCCCGGACAGGGGAAAATGAAAAACTGTTTTTT. Based on the CDR3 plus reference TRBV7-9 and TRBJ1-4, the full variable domain is DTGVSQNPRHKITKRGQNVTFRCDPISEHNRLYWYRQTLGQGPEFLTYFQNEAQLEKSRLLSDRFSAERPKGSFSTLEIQRTEQGDSAMYLCASSPRTGENEKLFFGSGTQLSVL.

The chain links TRBV3-1 (or the pseudogene TRBV3-2) to TRBJ2-2; D is unresolved. The CDR3 consists of 11 residues. V was shortened by 7 bases and J by 6 bases, with 6 bases between the two germline ends. Per the germline V gene, CDR1 is LGHDT and CDR2 is YNNKEL (reference sequence). The CDR3 nucleotides read TGTGCCAGCACCTACGCCGGGGAGCTGTTTTTT. This sequence encodes CASTYAGELFF.

A single count supports this clone. The rearrangement uses TRBV2 and TRBJ1-1; D remains ambiguous. CDR1 SNHLY and CDR2 FYNNEI come from the germline V gene. The CDR3 is 13 residues long. Trimming took 6 bases from V and 0 from J, leaving 8 bases between them. The DNA for the CDR3 is TGTGCCAGCAGGGGTGGAATGAACACTGAAGCTTTCTTT. It translates to CASRGGMNTEAFF.

The V call is TRBV19, the J call TRBJ1-2; a possible D gene is TRBD1 (6 bases). Germline lookup yields CDR1 LNHDA and CDR2 SQIVND (reference sequence). The CDR3 consists of 15 residues. V shed 3 bases and J shed 4 bases, with 15 bases lying between them. CDR3 region: CASSIGNRVAYGYTF. The CDR3 DNA is TGTGCCAGTAGTATTGGAAACAGGGTAGCCTATGGCTACACCTTC.

The chain is built from TRBV7-9 and TRBJ2-1; a weak D match, TRBD2 (5 bases). V dropped 8 bases and J dropped 0 bases, with 23 bases sitting between them. This CDR3 region has 18 residues. CDR1 and CDR2 (germline): SEHNR, FQNEAQ (reference sequence). This CDR3 is CASGSRIALGSSYNEQFF. The CDR3 nucleotides read TGTGCCAGCGGGTCACGGATTGCCCTAGGGAGCTCCTACAATGAGCAGTTCTTC.

The chain employs TRBV28 and TRBJ1-2; maybe TRBD1 (6 bases). CDR3 size: 16 residues. The germline V gene encodes CDR1 MDHEN and CDR2 SYDVKM. V was pared by 8 bases and J by 6 bases, with 25 bases between. CDR3 region: CASGKQGFASYNGYTF. CDR3 sequence (DNA): TGTGCCAGCGGGAAGCAGGGGTTCGCGAGTTATAATGGCTACACCTTC.

The chain couples TRBV6-5 to TRBJ1-2, with D possibly matching TRBD1 (5 bases). This CDR3 is 13 amino acids long. Germline assignment: CDR1 MNHEY and CDR2 SVGAGI. Trimming took off 0 bases at V and 4 bases at J, with 6 bases between the two ends. CDR3 amino acids: CASSYSGTYGYTF. Written as DNA, the CDR3 is TGTGCCAGCAGTTACTCAGGGACCTATGGCTACACCTTC.

The V call is TRBV4-1, the J call TRBJ1-4; D call uncertain. In germline, CDR1 is MGHRA, CDR2 YSYEKL. Trimming removed 2 bases at V and 8 bases at J, with 18 bases between. The CDR3 contains 16 residues. The CDR3 DNA is TGCGCCAGCAGCCAACAGGCCGTAACTTTTAGGGAAAAACTGTTTTTT. Its protein is CASSQQAVTFREKLFF.

This clone was observed a few times. The CDR3 is CASSDAGEYGYTF. The DNA of the CDR3 is TGTGCCAGCAGCGATGCAGGGGAGTATGGCTACACCTTC. The chain recombines TRBV9 with TRBJ1-2; weak D call: TRBD1 (6 bases). With 3 bases removed from V and 5 bases from J, the gap between germline ends came to 11 bases. Germline V lookup: CDR1 SGDLS, CDR2 YYNGEE. The CDR3 covers 13 residues.

The chain carries TRBV7-3 and TRBJ2-3; no definite D call. The CDR3 runs to 15 residues. The germline V gene encodes CDR1 SGHTA and CDR2 FQGTGA. V was cut by 2 bases and J by 2 bases, with 11 bases left in between. CDR3 sequence reads: CASSLGNTHTDTQYF. CDR3 bases: TGTGCCAGCAGCTTAGGGAATACCCACACAGATACGCAGTATTTT. Based on the CDR3 plus reference TRBV7-3 and TRBJ2-3, the full variable domain is GAGVSQTPSNKVTEKGKYVELRCDPISGHTALYWYRQSLGQGPEFLIYFQGTGAADDSGLPNDRFFAVRPEGSVSTLKIQRTERGDSAVYLCASSLGNTHTDTQYFGPGTRLTVL.

The rearrangement links TRBV28 to TRBJ1-4; no clear D. The CDR3 is made up of 12 amino acids. V was trimmed by 2 bases and J by 8 bases, leaving 6 bases between them. Germline CDR1 and CDR2: MDHEN and SYDVKM. The CDR3: CASSLLGEKLFF. The CDR3 DNA is TGTGCCAGCAGTTTACTAGGGGAAAAACTGTTTTTT.

The chain employs TRBV6-5 and TRBJ2-1; no firm D call. V shed 0 bases and J shed 4 bases, with 10 bases lying between them. This CDR3 contains 15 residues. Germline-derived CDR1 and CDR2 are MNHEY and SVGAGI. The CDR3 DNA is TGTGCCAGCAGTTACTCGACAACCGGTTACAATGAGCAGTTCTTC. It specifies CASSYSTTGYNEQFF.

V and J are TRBV18 and TRBJ2-3; TRBD2 is a possible D gene (6 bases). CDR1 is KGHSH and CDR2 is LQKENI in the germline V gene. CDR3 length: 15 residues. The ends were cut back, 3 bases at V and 1 base at J, with 11 bases in the middle. The CDR3 region is CASSPPGVGTDTQYF. As DNA, the CDR3 is TGTGCCAGCTCACCGCCGGGGGTTGGCACAGATACGCAGTATTTT.

The chain carries TRBV6-1 and TRBJ1-4, with TRBD1 matching over 10 bases. J lost 7 bases, V lost 2 bases, and 7 bases had no gene match. Germline CDR1 MNHNS, CDR2 SASEGT. This CDR3 is 16 amino acids long. CDR3 nucleotides: TGTGCCAGCAGTGAATTCCTCGGGACAGGGGTTGAAAAACTGTTTTTT. This sequence encodes CASSEFLGTGVEKLFF.

The V call is TRBV4-3, the J call TRBJ1-1, with unresolved D. V shed 1 base and J shed 1 base, with 7 bases lying between them. The germline V gene encodes CDR1 LGHNA and CDR2 YSLEER. CDR3 length: 14 amino acids. The CDR3: CASSQVAANTEAFF. For the CDR3, the DNA is TGCGCCAGCAGCCAAGTCGCGGCGAACACTGAAGCTTTCTTT.